The 5 T cell receptor beta chains given below trace back to one sample, sequenced in a study of blood T cell repertoires in COVID-19. This table comes from immunoSEQ multiplex PCR, and its TCRdb copy is limited to in-frame clones, with some not included. Of about 58,000 clones listed, 90% were seen once; the top ten hold approximately 1.3%. Sequencing input: peripheral blood. All receptors come from a man aged 55 to 70 with acute or convalescent COVID-19.

The rearrangement uses TRBV5-1 and TRBJ1-1; D call uncertain. The CDR3 is 13 amino acids. The germline V gene has CDR1 SGHRS and CDR2 YFSETQ. V shed 4 bases and J shed 6 bases, with 13 bases lying between them. In DNA form, the CDR3 reads TGCGCCAGCAGCGCGCGACGGGGAGCTGAAGCTTTCTTT. As protein: CASSARRGAEAFF.

This clone was recorded many times. The rearrangement joins TRBV12-5 to TRBJ2-3, with unresolved D. Trimming shortened V by 2 bases and J by 5 bases, and 8 bases separated the two germline ends. The CDR3 is 13 amino acids. The germline gives CDR1 LGHNT, CDR2 FRNRAP. The CDR3 here is CASGLSERDTQYF. The CDR3 DNA is TGTGCTAGTGGTTTGTCGGAGCGAGATACGCAGTATTTT.

J is TRBJ2-3 and V is TRBV24-1, with 9 bases fitting TRBD2. J gave up 0 bases and V 4 bases, and 7 bases lay outside the gene matches. The CDR3 has 17 amino acids. The germline V gene has CDR1 KGHDR and CDR2 SFDVKD. CDR3 loop: CATSDPVTSGSTDTQYF. DNA for the CDR3: TGTGCCACCAGTGACCCAGTGACTAGCGGAAGCACAGATACGCAGTATTTT.

The V call is TRBV6-1, the J call TRBJ2-5, with TRBD1 identical over 11 bases. V gave up 1 base and J gave up 1 base; unmatched junction bases: 5. The CDR3 is 17 residues long. CDR1 is MNHNS, CDR2 SASEGT, per germline. CDR3 DNA: TGTGCCAGCAGTGAAGTTTATGGGACAGGGGGCCAAGAGACCCAGTACTTC. Protein: CASSEVYGTGGQETQYF.

The chain combines TRBV7-2 with TRBJ1-1, with D possibly TRBD1 on 5 matching bases. Germline CDR1 and CDR2: SGHTA and FQGNSA. The CDR3 sequence is 16 residues long. V was clipped by 4 bases and J by 3 bases, with 18 bases between them. DNA for the CDR3: TGTGCCAGCAGCTCCCGGGGCGCGGGGACGGACACTGAAGCTTTCTTT. It yields the protein CASSSRGAGTDTEAFF.